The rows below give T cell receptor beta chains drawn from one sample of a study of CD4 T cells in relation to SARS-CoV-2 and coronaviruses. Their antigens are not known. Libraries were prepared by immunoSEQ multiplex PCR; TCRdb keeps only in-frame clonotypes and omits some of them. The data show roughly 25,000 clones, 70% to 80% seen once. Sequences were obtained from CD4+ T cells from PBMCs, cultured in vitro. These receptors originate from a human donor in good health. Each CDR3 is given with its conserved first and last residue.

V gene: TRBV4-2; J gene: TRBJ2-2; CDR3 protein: CASSQGSSPGELFF
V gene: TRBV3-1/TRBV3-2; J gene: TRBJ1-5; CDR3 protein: CASSQGSQPQHF
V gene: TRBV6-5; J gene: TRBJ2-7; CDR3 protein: CASSKGDSSYEQYF
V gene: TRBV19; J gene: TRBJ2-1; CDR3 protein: CASSIEGGSYNEQFF
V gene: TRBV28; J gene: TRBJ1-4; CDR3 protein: CASTLTATNEKLFF
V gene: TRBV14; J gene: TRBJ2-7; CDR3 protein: CASSQGAMGLYEQYF
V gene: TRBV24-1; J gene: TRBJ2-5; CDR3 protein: CATSEGRGAWFELETQYF
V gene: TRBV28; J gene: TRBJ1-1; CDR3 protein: CASSFGSDMNTEAFF
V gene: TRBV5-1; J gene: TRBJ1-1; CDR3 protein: CASSAKQGLEAFF
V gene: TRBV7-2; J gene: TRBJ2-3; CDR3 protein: CASSLTPQTSTDTQYF
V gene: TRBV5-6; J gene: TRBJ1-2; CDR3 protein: CASTPGGANYGYTF
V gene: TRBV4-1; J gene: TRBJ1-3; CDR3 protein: CASSLGPARTYPGDTIYF
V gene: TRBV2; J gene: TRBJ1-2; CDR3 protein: CASTRTYLDYGYTF
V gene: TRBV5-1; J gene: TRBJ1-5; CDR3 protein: CASSLGDAADRPQHF
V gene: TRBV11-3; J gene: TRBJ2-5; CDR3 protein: CASSAIGSQETQYF
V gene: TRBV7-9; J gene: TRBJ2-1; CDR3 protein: CASSGLAGTSYNEQFF
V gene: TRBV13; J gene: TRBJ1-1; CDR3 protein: CASSFLSGGNTEAFF
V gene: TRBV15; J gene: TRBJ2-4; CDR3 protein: CATSSDVAGLAKNIQYF
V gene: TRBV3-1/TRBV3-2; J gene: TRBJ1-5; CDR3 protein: CASSQGQGVSNQPQHF